The rows below give T cell receptor beta chains drawn from one sample of a study of cytomegalovirus exposure and HLA in healthy donors. Produced via immunoSEQ multiplex PCR; TCRdb's table is partial and in-frame only. The data contain 150,000 to 200,000 clones, roughly 80% of them singletons. Sequenced material: PBMCs. These receptors were obtained from a woman in her 50s in good health and CMV-seropositive. Both conserved end residues are part of each CDR3. A D gene is named only where the DNA matches it firmly. Rows may omit the clone size; those that give it use once, few, many or a size class.

j_call: TRBJ2-1; cdr3_length: 18; d_call: TRBD2; v_call: TRBV7-2; clone_size: .; cdr3_aa: CASSPPGLAGGPYNEQFF; cdr3_nt: TGTGCCAGCAGCCCTCCGGGACTAGCGGGGGGACCTTACAATGAGCAGTTCTTC
j_call: TRBJ1-5; cdr3_length: 16; d_call: TRBD1; v_call: TRBV7-2; clone_size: .; cdr3_aa: CASSLAGQGAGQPQHF; cdr3_nt: TGTGCCAGCAGCTTAGCGGGACAGGGGGCAGGGCAGCCCCAGCATTTT
j_call: TRBJ1-4; cdr3_length: 13; d_call: .; v_call: TRBV2; clone_size: .; cdr3_aa: CASSSATNEKLFF; cdr3_nt: TGTGCCAGCAGTTCAGCAACTAATGAAAAACTGTTTTTT
j_call: TRBJ2-7; cdr3_length: 13; d_call: .; v_call: TRBV5-1; clone_size: .; cdr3_aa: CASSPSWGDEQYF; cdr3_nt: TGCGCCAGCAGTCCCAGTTGGGGGGACGAGCAGTACTTC
j_call: TRBJ1-2; cdr3_length: 16; d_call: .; v_call: TRBV7-9; clone_size: .; cdr3_aa: CASSLGGVGLDYGYTF; cdr3_nt: TGTGCCAGCAGCTTAGGGGGAGTAGGTTTGGACTATGGCTACACCTTC
j_call: TRBJ2-7; cdr3_length: 13; d_call: .; v_call: TRBV2; clone_size: .; cdr3_aa: CASSDRTGNEQYF; cdr3_nt: TGTGCCAGCAGTGATCGTACGGGAAACGAGCAGTACTTC
j_call: TRBJ1-4; cdr3_length: 14; d_call: .; v_call: TRBV28; clone_size: .; cdr3_aa: CASLERGANEKLFF; cdr3_nt: TGTGCCAGCCTGGAGAGAGGAGCTAATGAAAAACTGTTTTTT
j_call: TRBJ1-2; cdr3_length: 10; d_call: .; v_call: TRBV2; clone_size: .; cdr3_aa: CASSDRQYTF; cdr3_nt: TGTGCCAGCAGTGATCGACAGTACACCTTC
j_call: TRBJ1-1; cdr3_length: 13; d_call: TRBD1; v_call: TRBV19; clone_size: .; cdr3_aa: CASSPGGDTEAFF; cdr3_nt: TGTGCCAGTAGTCCAGGGGGAGACACTGAAGCTTTCTTT
j_call: TRBJ2-1; cdr3_length: 15; d_call: .; v_call: TRBV5-5; clone_size: once; cdr3_aa: CASSFAGQSYNEQFF; cdr3_nt: TGTGCCAGCAGCTTTGCGGGACAGTCCTACAATGAGCAGTTCTTC
j_call: TRBJ1-6; cdr3_length: 15; d_call: TRBD1; v_call: TRBV5-4; clone_size: .; cdr3_aa: CASSPAGQGASPLHF; cdr3_nt: TGTGCCAGCAGCCCCGCCGGACAGGGCGCTTCACCCCTCCACTTT
j_call: TRBJ2-7; cdr3_length: 15; d_call: .; v_call: TRBV9; clone_size: .; cdr3_aa: CASSVVWGGPYEQYF; cdr3_nt: TGTGCCAGCAGCGTAGTTTGGGGGGGCCCCTACGAGCAGTACTTC
j_call: TRBJ2-3; cdr3_length: 14; d_call: .; v_call: TRBV5-1; clone_size: .; cdr3_aa: CASSLYRGTDTQYF; cdr3_nt: TGCGCCAGCAGCTTGTACAGGGGCACAGATACGCAGTATTTT
j_call: TRBJ2-3; cdr3_length: 14; d_call: .; v_call: TRBV7-9; clone_size: .; cdr3_aa: CASSERQPTDTQYF; cdr3_nt: TGTGCCAGCAGCGAAAGACAGCCCACAGATACGCAGTATTTT
j_call: TRBJ2-5; cdr3_length: 15; d_call: TRBD2; v_call: TRBV27; clone_size: .; cdr3_aa: CASSPGDYILSTQYF; cdr3_nt: TGTGCCAGCAGTCCGGGGGACTATATCTTATCGACCCAGTACTTC
j_call: TRBJ2-3; cdr3_length: 14; d_call: .; v_call: TRBV4-3; clone_size: .; cdr3_aa: CASSQAPFTDTQYF; cdr3_nt: TGCGCCAGCAGCCAAGCTCCTTTCACAGATACGCAGTATTTT
j_call: TRBJ2-7; cdr3_length: 14; d_call: .; v_call: TRBV19; clone_size: .; cdr3_aa: CASSIVGSSYEQYF; cdr3_nt: TGTGCCAGTAGTATAGTGGGGAGCTCCTACGAGCAGTACTTC
j_call: TRBJ2-7; cdr3_length: 15; d_call: TRBD1; v_call: TRBV5-1; clone_size: .; cdr3_aa: CASSFGWTGGYEQYF; cdr3_nt: TGCGCCAGCAGCTTCGGTTGGACAGGGGGGTACGAGCAGTACTTC
j_call: TRBJ1-1; cdr3_length: 14; d_call: .; v_call: TRBV11-2; clone_size: .; cdr3_aa: CASSFGQGSREAFF; cdr3_nt: TGTGCCAGCAGCTTCGGCCAGGGGAGTCGTGAAGCTTTCTTT
j_call: TRBJ2-7; cdr3_length: 14; d_call: TRBD1; v_call: TRBV28; clone_size: .; cdr3_aa: CASKRGQGTYEQYF; cdr3_nt: TGTGCCAGCAAGCGGGGACAGGGTACCTACGAGCAGTACTTC
j_call: TRBJ2-1; cdr3_length: 15; d_call: TRBD2; v_call: TRBV7-9; clone_size: .; cdr3_aa: CASSWTSGAYNEQFF; cdr3_nt: TGTGCCAGCAGCTGGACTAGCGGGGCCTACAATGAGCAGTTCTTC
j_call: TRBJ2-1; cdr3_length: 15; d_call: TRBD1; v_call: TRBV6-5; clone_size: .; cdr3_aa: CASSPLQGAYNEQFF; cdr3_nt: TGTGCCAGCAGCCCGCTTCAGGGGGCCTACAATGAGCAGTTCTTC
j_call: TRBJ2-1; cdr3_length: 16; d_call: .; v_call: TRBV5-1; clone_size: .; cdr3_aa: CASSLGVAERIGEQFF; cdr3_nt: TGCGCCAGCAGCTTGGGTGTAGCGGAAAGAATCGGTGAGCAGTTCTTC
j_call: TRBJ1-4; cdr3_length: 13; d_call: .; v_call: TRBV7-9; clone_size: .; cdr3_aa: CASSKGVNEKLFF; cdr3_nt: TGTGCCAGCAGTAAAGGGGTCAATGAAAAACTGTTTTTT
j_call: TRBJ1-2; cdr3_length: 13; d_call: TRBD1; v_call: TRBV19; clone_size: .; cdr3_aa: CASGQAGNYGYTF; cdr3_nt: TGTGCCAGTGGACAGGCTGGAAACTATGGCTACACCTTC
j_call: TRBJ1-5; cdr3_length: 15; d_call: TRBD1; v_call: TRBV6-5; clone_size: .; cdr3_aa: CASSPGTGGQQPQHF; cdr3_nt: TGTGCCAGCAGCCCCGGGACAGGGGGCCAGCAGCCCCAGCATTTT
j_call: TRBJ2-2; cdr3_length: 13; d_call: .; v_call: TRBV11-3; clone_size: .; cdr3_aa: CASSLDRPGELFF; cdr3_nt: TGTGCCAGCAGCTTAGATCGTCCCGGGGAGCTGTTTTTT
j_call: TRBJ2-7; cdr3_length: 14; d_call: TRBD1; v_call: TRBV30; clone_size: .; cdr3_aa: CAWITLTGSYEQYF; cdr3_nt: TGTGCCTGGATTACCTTGACAGGGTCCTACGAGCAGTACTTC
j_call: TRBJ2-1; cdr3_length: 15; d_call: TRBD2; v_call: TRBV6-6; clone_size: .; cdr3_aa: CASSLGRGGHGEQFF; cdr3_nt: TGTGCCAGCAGTTTGGGGCGGGGGGGCCATGGTGAGCAGTTCTTC
j_call: TRBJ1-2; cdr3_length: 13; d_call: TRBD1; v_call: TRBV6-6; clone_size: .; cdr3_aa: CASSYSTGGGYTF; cdr3_nt: TGTGCCAGCAGTTACTCTACAGGGGGAGGCTACACCTTC
j_call: TRBJ1-1; cdr3_length: 11; d_call: .; v_call: TRBV30; clone_size: once; cdr3_aa: CAWKAEGEAFF; cdr3_nt: TGTGCCTGGAAGGCTGAGGGTGAAGCTTTCTTT
j_call: TRBJ1-5; cdr3_length: 14; d_call: .; v_call: TRBV7-3; clone_size: .; cdr3_aa: CASSPGVPEGPQHF; cdr3_nt: TGTGCCAGCAGCCCCGGGGTTCCCGAAGGGCCCCAGCATTTT
j_call: TRBJ2-7; cdr3_length: 12; d_call: .; v_call: TRBV29-1; clone_size: .; cdr3_aa: CSVTKAGPEQYF; cdr3_nt: TGCAGCGTTACAAAGGCGGGTCCCGAGCAGTACTTC
j_call: TRBJ1-3; cdr3_length: 13; d_call: .; v_call: TRBV18; clone_size: .; cdr3_aa: CASSPQTGNTIYF; cdr3_nt: TGTGCCAGCTCACCTCAGACTGGAAACACCATATATTTT
j_call: TRBJ2-5; cdr3_length: 15; d_call: TRBD2; v_call: TRBV6-5; clone_size: .; cdr3_aa: CASSYSGGAEETQYF; cdr3_nt: TGTGCCAGCAGTTACTCGGGAGGGGCTGAAGAGACCCAGTACTTC
j_call: TRBJ1-1; cdr3_length: 11; d_call: .; v_call: TRBV7-8; clone_size: .; cdr3_aa: CASSSQYEAFF; cdr3_nt: TGTGCCAGCAGCTCACAATATGAAGCTTTCTTT
j_call: TRBJ2-7; cdr3_length: 13; d_call: TRBD1; v_call: TRBV4-1; clone_size: .; cdr3_aa: CASSYRQGGEQYF; cdr3_nt: TGCGCCAGCAGCTACCGACAGGGTGGCGAGCAGTACTTC
j_call: TRBJ1-3; cdr3_length: 16; d_call: .; v_call: TRBV7-2; clone_size: once; cdr3_aa: CASSSGAQGSGNTIYF; cdr3_nt: TGTGCCAGCAGCTCAGGGGCACAGGGCTCTGGAAACACCATATATTTT
j_call: TRBJ1-1; cdr3_length: 15; d_call: .; v_call: TRBV5-5; clone_size: .; cdr3_aa: CASSLAPGRNTEAFF; cdr3_nt: TGTGCCAGCAGCTTGGCCCCAGGCCGGAACACTGAAGCTTTCTTT
j_call: TRBJ2-1; cdr3_length: 15; d_call: TRBD2; v_call: TRBV27; clone_size: few; cdr3_aa: CASSPLGGGYNEQFF; cdr3_nt: TGTGCCAGCAGTCCCCTCGGCGGGGGGTACAATGAGCAGTTCTTC
j_call: TRBJ2-5; cdr3_length: 16; d_call: TRBD2; v_call: TRBV6-5; clone_size: .; cdr3_aa: CASSYSGLAGGGDQYF; cdr3_nt: TGTGCCAGCAGTTACTCCGGACTAGCGGGGGGGGGTGACCAGTACTTC
j_call: TRBJ2-6; cdr3_length: 15; d_call: .; v_call: TRBV4-1; clone_size: few; cdr3_aa: CASSLGRIGANVLTF; cdr3_nt: TGCGCCAGCAGTCTAGGGAGGATTGGGGCCAACGTCCTGACTTTC
j_call: TRBJ2-7; cdr3_length: 15; d_call: TRBD2; v_call: TRBV7-2; clone_size: .; cdr3_aa: CASSLQTSGEYEQYF; cdr3_nt: TGTGCCAGCAGCTTGCAGACTAGCGGGGAGTACGAGCAGTACTTC
j_call: TRBJ1-5; cdr3_length: 14; d_call: .; v_call: TRBV7-9; clone_size: .; cdr3_aa: CASSLGTGYQPQHF; cdr3_nt: TGTGCCAGCAGCTTAGGAACAGGGTATCAGCCCCAGCATTTT
j_call: TRBJ2-3; cdr3_length: 13; d_call: .; v_call: TRBV6-1; clone_size: few; cdr3_aa: CASSWTPPDTQYF; cdr3_nt: TGTGCCAGCAGCTGGACACCCCCAGATACGCAGTATTTT
j_call: TRBJ2-2; cdr3_length: 13; d_call: TRBD1; v_call: TRBV15; clone_size: .; cdr3_aa: CATSLGQAGEPFF; cdr3_nt: TGTGCCACCAGCCTGGGACAGGCCGGGGAGCCGTTTTTT
j_call: TRBJ1-2; cdr3_length: 13; d_call: .; v_call: TRBV27; clone_size: .; cdr3_aa: CASSFSGRYGYTF; cdr3_nt: TGTGCCAGCAGTTTCAGCGGCAGATATGGCTACACCTTC
j_call: TRBJ2-7; cdr3_length: 13; d_call: TRBD1; v_call: TRBV19; clone_size: .; cdr3_aa: CATQQGNSYEQYF; cdr3_nt: TGTGCCACCCAACAGGGGAACTCCTACGAGCAGTACTTC
j_call: TRBJ2-1; cdr3_length: 15; d_call: TRBD1; v_call: TRBV4-3; clone_size: .; cdr3_aa: CASSQEQGAYNEQFF; cdr3_nt: TGCGCCAGCAGCCAAGAACAGGGGGCATACAATGAGCAGTTCTTC
j_call: TRBJ2-1; cdr3_length: 13; d_call: .; v_call: TRBV4-1; clone_size: .; cdr3_aa: CASSQERYNEQFF; cdr3_nt: TGCGCCAGCAGCCAAGAACGGTACAATGAGCAGTTCTTC
j_call: TRBJ1-4; cdr3_length: 16; d_call: TRBD1; v_call: TRBV7-9; clone_size: .; cdr3_aa: CASSPGQAQGREKLFF; cdr3_nt: TGTGCCAGCAGCCCGGGACAGGCCCAGGGAAGGGAAAAACTGTTTTTT
j_call: TRBJ1-1; cdr3_length: 12; d_call: TRBD1; v_call: TRBV29-1; clone_size: .; cdr3_aa: CSGGQVNTEAFF; cdr3_nt: TGCAGCGGAGGACAGGTGAACACTGAAGCTTTCTTT
j_call: TRBJ1-6; cdr3_length: 18; d_call: TRBD1; v_call: TRBV18; clone_size: few; cdr3_aa: CASSPRRQGASYNSPLHF; cdr3_nt: TGTGCCAGCTCACCACGTAGACAGGGGGCTTCCTATAATTCACCCCTCCACTTT
j_call: TRBJ2-7; cdr3_length: 14; d_call: TRBD1; v_call: TRBV6-5; clone_size: .; cdr3_aa: CASSSGTGGYEQYF; cdr3_nt: TGTGCCAGCAGTTCCGGGACAGGGGGATACGAGCAGTACTTC